Presented here are 25 T cell receptor beta chains from one specimen sequenced in a study of T cell repertoires in cytomegalovirus infection. A single record per CDR3 protein comes from TCRdb applying MiXCR to the reads. This table has about 200,000 distinct CDR3 sequences, less than 9.5% appearing once. Sequencing used PBMCs. The source of these receptors is a human donor in good health (CMV status not recorded). Some clones in this sample may be carry-over from other donors' samples.

This clonotype was picked up many times. The rearrangement joins TRBV12-3 or TRBV12-4 to TRBJ2-3; 11 nucleotides line up with TRBD2. The CDR3 spans 16 residues. V trimming: 4 bases; J trimming: 0 bases; junction bases outside the gene matches: 3. The CDR3 bases are TGTGCCAGCAGTTCGGGACTAGCGGTGAGCACAGATACGCAGTATTTT. It specifies CASSSGLAVSTDTQYF.

The chain recombines TRBV20-1 with TRBJ2-1; no reliable D call. V was clipped by 3 bases and J by 2 bases, with 8 bases between them. The CDR3 consists of 13 residues. Germline V gives CDR1 DFQATT, CDR2 SNEGSKA (reference sequence). The CDR3: CSASGPTYNEQFF. As DNA, the CDR3 is TGCAGTGCTAGCGGGCCCACCTACAATGAGCAGTTCTTC.

This clonotype occurred many times. This chain links TRBV5-4 with TRBJ2-3; 13 bases are a match to TRBD2. The junction had 5 bases not matched to a gene; V was cut back by 1 base and J by 0 bases. This CDR3 spans 18 amino acids. CDR1 and CDR2 (germline): SGHNT, YYREEE (reference sequence). The CDR3 reads CASSLRGLAGSSTDTQYF. In DNA, the CDR3 is TGTGCCAGCAGCTTGCGGGGACTAGCGGGGTCTAGCACAGATACGCAGTATTTT. Full variable domain (remainder filled in from reference TRBV5-4 and TRBJ2-3): ETGVTQSPTHLIKTRGQQVTLRCSSQSGHNTVSWYQQALGQGPQFIFQYYREEENGRGNFPPRFSGLQFPNYSSELNVNALELDDSALYLCASSLRGLAGSSTDTQYFGPGTRLTVL.

V usage is TRBV28 and J usage is TRBJ2-3; D is possibly TRBD1 or TRBD2 (5 bases each). V gave up 6 bases and J gave up 0 bases, with 7 bases separating them. CDR1 is MDHEN and CDR2 is SYDVKM in the germline V gene. This CDR3 spans 13 amino acids. CDR3 region: CASRRDSTDTQYF. For the CDR3, the DNA is TGTGCCAGCAGGAGGGACAGCACAGATACGCAGTATTTT. Full variable domain (missing parts from reference TRBV28 and TRBJ2-3): DVKVTQSSRYLVKRTGEKVFLECVQDMDHENMFWYRQDPGLGLRLIYFSYDVKMKEKGDIPEGYSVSREKKERFSLILESASTNQTSMYLCASRRDSTDTQYFGPGTRLTVL.

The J gene is TRBJ2-5, the V gene TRBV7-2, with D tentatively TRBD2 (6 bases). Germline CDR1 and CDR2: SGHTA and FQGNSA. There are 13 residues in the CDR3. The V and J ends lost 6 bases and 4 bases respectively, with 12 bases between them. CDR3 nucleotide sequence: TGTGCCAGCAGGGGACTTGTCGTAGAGACCCAGTACTTC. As protein: CASRGLVVETQYF.

This clonotype was detected many times. The J gene is TRBJ1-1, the V gene TRBV7-9, with 9 bases aligning to TRBD1. V shed 3 bases and J 6 bases; nucleotides not matched to a gene: 8. The CDR3 contains 15 residues. Per germline, CDR1 SEHNR and CDR2 FQNEAQ (reference sequence). The CDR3 region is CASSFPGQGLPEAFF. CDR3 coding DNA: TGTGCCAGCAGCTTCCCTGGACAGGGGTTACCTGAAGCTTTCTTT.

This clonotype was recorded a few times. The rearrangement links TRBV15 to TRBJ2-4; unclear D gene. V lost 0 bases and J 1 base, leaving 10 bases between the germline ends. The CDR3 has 16 amino acids. Germline CDR1 LNHNV, CDR2 YYDKDF (reference sequence). The CDR3 sequence is CATSRDRSLAKNIQYF. In DNA, the CDR3 is TGTGCCACCAGCAGAGATCGCAGCTTGGCCAAAAACATTCAGTACTTC. Drawing the rest from reference TRBV15 and TRBJ2-4, the complete variable domain is DAMVIQNPRYQVTQFGKPVTLSCSQTLNHNVMYWYQQKSSQAPKLLFHYYDKDFNNEADTPDNFQSRRPNTSFCFLDIRSPGLGDTAMYLCATSRDRSLAKNIQYFGAGTRLSVL.

This clonotype showed up just a few times. The chain recombines TRBV20-1 with TRBJ2-5, with D maybe TRBD1 (5 bases). With 2 bases removed from V and 5 bases from J, the gap between germline ends came to 15 bases. CDR1 and CDR2 from the germline V gene are DFQATT and SNEGSKA (reference sequence). The CDR3 is made up of 14 amino acids. CDR3 residues: CSARWAGLMETQYF. The CDR3 DNA reads TGCAGTGCTAGATGGGCAGGGTTGATGGAGACCCAGTACTTC.

V is TRBV27 and J is TRBJ1-2; unclear D gene. CDR1 and CDR2 (germline): MNHEY, SMNVEV (reference sequence). V lost 6 bases, J lost 0 bases, and 11 bases lay in between. The CDR3 is 14 residues long. CDR3 residues: CASSPSPANYGYTF. The CDR3 bases are TGTGCCAGCAGCCCAAGCCCCGCTAACTATGGCTACACCTTC.

This clonotype turned up a few times. The CDR3 here is CSARDRLSTGELFF. The CDR3 nucleotides read TGCAGTGCTAGAGATCGCTTGAGTACCGGGGAGCTGTTTTTT. The V and J genes are TRBV20-1 and TRBJ2-2, with unresolved D. The CDR3 extends over 14 amino acids. Looked up from germline, CDR1 is DFQATT and CDR2 is SNEGSKA (reference sequence). V lost 0 bases, J lost 5 bases, and 10 bases lay in between.

This clonotype was seen only once. The chain links TRBV6-2 or TRBV6-3 to TRBJ2-1; 8 bases agree with TRBD2. CDR1 and CDR2 from the germline V gene are MNHEY and SVGEGT. The CDR3 contains 16 residues. Trimming took 6 bases from V and 6 from J; bases not matched to a gene: 13. CDR3 amino acids: CASRRSGTSGVNEQFF. CDR3 in DNA: TGTGCCAGCAGACGTAGCGGAACTAGCGGAGTCAATGAGCAGTTCTTC.

This clonotype was recorded many times. In nucleotides, the CDR3 is TGTGCCAGCAGTTTAGGACAGGGGAAGGGTACAATCGAGCAGTTCTTC. This sequence encodes CASSLGQGKGTIEQFF. V is TRBV28 and J is TRBJ2-1; 9 bases match TRBD1. The germline V gene encodes CDR1 MDHEN and CDR2 SYDVKM. The CDR3 is 16 residues long. The V segment lost 2 bases and the J segment 10 bases; nucleotides outside the gene matches: 12.

The genes are TRBV5-6 and TRBJ1-2; D gene uncertain. Trimming shortened V by 0 bases and J by 6 bases, and 9 bases separated the two germline ends. The CDR3 has 13 residues. Germline loops: CDR1 SGHDT, CDR2 YYEEEE. CDR3 region: CASSLVKENGYTF. The CDR3 DNA reads TGTGCCAGCAGCTTGGTTAAGGAAAATGGCTACACCTTC.

This clonotype came up many times. V is TRBV7-8 and J is TRBJ1-6, with 10 nucleotides matching TRBD1. CDR3 length: 15 amino acids. Per the germline V gene, CDR1 is SGHVS and CDR2 is FQNEAQ. Unmatched junction bases numbered 3, after V lost 1 base and J lost 9 bases. The CDR3 sequence is CASSLEGTGVSPLHF. CDR3 sequence (DNA): TGTGCCAGCAGCTTAGAGGGGACAGGGGTTTCACCCCTCCACTTT.

This clonotype was seen at least ten times. V gene TRBV5-4 combines with J gene TRBJ2-6, with 13 nucleotides matching TRBD2. After removal of 4 bases from V and 0 bases from J, the junction contained 13 bases not matched to a gene. There are 21 residues in the CDR3. The germline V gene has CDR1 SGHNT and CDR2 YYREEE (reference sequence). The CDR3 protein is CASSDGLWRTSGGSGANVLTF. The CDR3 DNA follows: TGTGCCAGCAGCGACGGACTTTGGCGGACTAGCGGGGGCTCTGGGGCCAACGTCCTGACTTTC.

This clonotype was counted a few times. The gene calls are TRBV28 and TRBJ1-3; D uncertain. The V gene lost 7 bases and the J gene lost 0 bases, with 10 bases spanning the gap. The CDR3 spans 14 residues. The germline CDR1 and CDR2 sequences are MDHEN and SYDVKM. The CDR3, as DNA: TGTGCCAGCATCCGCGGCAGCTCTGGAAACACCATATATTTT. Translating it yields CASIRGSSGNTIYF.

Many counts were recorded for this clonotype. This chain connects TRBV7-2 to TRBJ1-1; no firm D call. V was shortened by 0 bases and J by 3 bases, with 11 bases between the two germline ends. From germline, CDR1 is SGHTA and CDR2 FQGNSA. CDR3 length: 15 residues. Here the CDR3 reads CASSLAPSSDTEAFF. DNA of the CDR3: TGTGCCAGCAGCTTAGCGCCAAGCTCGGACACTGAAGCTTTCTTT.

The chain is built from TRBV30 and TRBJ1-2, with D perhaps TRBD1 (5 bases). Germline CDR1 GTSNPN, CDR2 SVGIG (reference sequence). V was clipped by 3 bases and J by 5 bases, with 22 bases between them. The CDR3 is 16 amino acids. The CDR3 bases are TGTGCCTGGAGCGCCTTACACGGGGCTTCGGCGTATGGCTACACCTTC. Translation: CAWSALHGASAYGYTF. Full variable domain (outside the CDR3, taken from reference TRBV30 and TRBJ1-2): SQTIHQWPATLVQPVGSPLSLECTVEGTSNPNLYWYRQAAGRGLQLLFYSVGIGQISSEVPQNLSASRPQDRQFILSSKKLLLSDSGFYLCAWSALHGASAYGYTFGSGTRLTVV.

V usage is TRBV2 and J usage is TRBJ1-1, with D maybe TRBD1 (5 bases). In germline, CDR1 is SNHLY, CDR2 FYNNEI. This CDR3 has 14 amino acids. V lost 10 bases and J 0 bases, leaving 15 bases between the germline ends. For the CDR3, the DNA is TGTGCCACCATGGCAGTGGGACTGAACACTGAAGCTTTCTTT. This codes for CATMAVGLNTEAFF. The variable domain in full, completed from reference TRBV2 and TRBJ1-1, reads EPEVTQTPSHQVTQMGQEVILRCVPISNHLYFYWYRQILGQKVEFLVSFYNNEISEKSEIFDDQFSVERPDGSNFTLKIRSTKLEDSAMYFCATMAVGLNTEAFFGQGTRLTVV.

At least ten counts were recorded for this clonotype. The J gene is TRBJ1-2, the V gene TRBV7-2; 9 positions agree with TRBD1. The CDR3 has 14 residues. Germline loops: CDR1 SGHTA, CDR2 FQGNSA. V shed 5 bases, J shed 4 bases, and the junction held 5 bases outside the gene matches. CDR3 DNA sequence: TGTGCCAGCAGCGCGGGACAGGGAGGCTATGGCTACACCTTC. As protein: CASSAGQGGYGYTF.

This clonotype was counted at least ten times. The V gene is TRBV7-2, the J gene TRBJ1-2; D is unclear. The CDR3 covers 15 residues. V dropped 0 bases and J dropped 0 bases, with 8 bases sitting between them. CDR1 SGHTA and CDR2 FQGNSA come from the germline V gene. The CDR3 region is CASSLAGSSNYGYTF. The CDR3 region has the DNA TGTGCCAGCAGCTTAGCCGGGAGCTCTAACTATGGCTACACCTTC. Full variable domain (missing parts from reference TRBV7-2 and TRBJ1-2): GAGVSQSPSNKVTEKGKDVELRCDPISGHTALYWYRQSLGQGLEFLIYFQGNSAPDKSGLPSDRFSAERTGGSVSTLTIQRTQQEDSAVYLCASSLAGSSNYGYTFGSGTRLTVV.

This clonotype was counted many times. The rearrangement joins TRBV6-1 to TRBJ2-7, with TRBD2 identical over 8 bases. The CDR3 contains 14 residues. J was trimmed by 2 bases and V by 5 bases; bases with no gene match: 5. In germline, CDR1 is MNHNS, CDR2 SASEGT. The CDR3 here is CASSPGTRAYEQYF. CDR3 nucleotides: TGTGCCAGCAGTCCCGGGACTAGAGCCTACGAGCAGTACTTC.

This clonotype occurred many times. The rearrangement joins TRBV4-1 to TRBJ2-7, with 10 bases fitting TRBD2. Germline CDR1 is MGHRA and CDR2 is YSYEKL. The CDR3 consists of 16 residues. V trimming: 3 bases; J trimming: 5 bases; junction bases outside the gene matches: 10. CDR3 sequence: CASSHQLAGRRDEQYF. The CDR3 nucleotides read TGCGCCAGCAGCCACCAACTAGCGGGACGGAGAGACGAGCAGTACTTC.

This clonotype appeared many times. The chain combines TRBV6-1 with TRBJ2-1, with 11 bases matching TRBD2. Trimming removed 10 bases from V and 0 bases from J; junction bases left unmatched: 2. The CDR3 runs 14 residues. The germline CDR1 and CDR2 sequences are MNHNS and SASEGT. In nucleotides, the CDR3 is TGTGCCATAGCGGGGGGGAGCTCCTACAATGAGCAGTTCTTC. Protein: CAIAGGSSYNEQFF.

This chain joins TRBV7-2 and TRBJ1-1, with D possibly matching TRBD1 (6 bases). CDR1 is SGHTA and CDR2 is FQGNSA in the germline V gene. With 2 bases removed from V and 2 bases from J, the gap between germline ends came to 12 bases. The CDR3 is made up of 15 amino acids. CDR3 coding DNA: TGTGCCAGCAGCTTACAAGGCAGGGGAAACACTGAAGCTTTCTTT. It encodes CASSLQGRGNTEAFF.